Below, 15 T cell receptor beta chains from the same sample are listed, as sequenced in a study of neoadjuvant anti-PD-1 for oral cavity cancer. The assay was immunoSEQ multiplex PCR, and TCRdb's table has in-frame clones only and misses some. The sample lists 65,000 to 95,000 clones; more than 80% were seen once. The material sequenced was PBMCs, taken before nivolumab (anti-PD-1) treatment. The receptor source for this set is a person between 35 and 79 years old with oral cavity squamous cell carcinoma.

The chain is built from TRBV5-1 and TRBJ2-3; TRBD1 might be the D (7 bases). V was cut by 5 bases and J by 0 bases, with 13 bases left in between. Looked up from germline, CDR1 is SGHRS and CDR2 is YFSETQ. The CDR3 runs to 15 residues. CDR3 coding DNA: TGCGCCAGCAGTTTGCAGGGGGGCAGCACAGATACGCAGTATTTT. This codes for CASSLQGGSTDTQYF. The entire variable domain, with the rest obtained from reference TRBV5-1 and TRBJ2-3, is as follows: KAGVTQTPRYLIKTRGQQVTLSCSPISGHRSVSWYQQTPGQGLQFLFEYFSETQRNKGNFPGRFSGRQFSNSRSEMNVSTLELGDSALYLCASSLQGGSTDTQYFGPGTRLTVL.

The chain links TRBV19 to TRBJ1-4; D unclear. Germline CDR1 LNHDA, CDR2 SQIVND (reference sequence). V gave up 3 bases and J gave up 4 bases, with 12 bases separating them. The CDR3 length is 15 residues. CDR3 DNA sequence: TGTGCCAGTAGTATTTGGCAGTGGCATAATGAAAAACTGTTTTTT. This gives the protein CASSIWQWHNEKLFF.

This chain connects TRBV12-5 to TRBJ1-3; D call uncertain. Trimming cost V 6 bases and J 3 bases, with 3 bases left between them. CDR1 and CDR2 (germline): LGHNT, FRNRAP. This CDR3 region has 11 residues. DNA for the CDR3: TGTGCTAGTGGGGGTGGAAACACCATATATTTT. This translates into CASGGGNTIYF.

V is TRBV2 and J is TRBJ2-7; D is undetermined. Trimming left V 6 bases short and J 6 bases short, with 12 bases between. CDR3 length equals 12 residues. The germline gives CDR1 SNHLY, CDR2 FYNNEI. Here the CDR3 DNA reads TGTGCCAGCAGGGCCGGGCCTGGCGAGCAGTACTTC. Translation gives CASRAGPGEQYF.

The rearrangement uses TRBV19 and TRBJ1-2; D unresolved. The V gene lost 1 base and the J gene lost 2 bases, with 11 bases spanning the gap. The CDR3 is 15 residues long. In germline, CDR1 is LNHDA, CDR2 SQIVND (reference sequence). Here the CDR3 reads CASSIVPPTNYGYTF. The CDR3 DNA is TGTGCCAGTAGTATAGTCCCGCCCACGAACTATGGCTACACCTTC.

J is TRBJ2-3 and V is TRBV2; 10 bases line up with TRBD2. V gave up 4 bases and J gave up 7 bases; unmatched junction bases: 5. The CDR3 totals 14 residues. Per the germline V gene, CDR1 is SNHLY and CDR2 is FYNNEI. The CDR3 is CASSGLAGDHTQYF. The DNA of the CDR3 is TGTGCCAGCAGTGGTCTAGCGGGAGATCATACGCAGTATTTT. The full variable domain, in which reference TRBV2 and TRBJ2-3 provide the parts outside the CDR3, is EPEVTQTPSHQVTQMGQEVILRCVPISNHLYFYWYRQILGQKVEFLVSFYNNEISEKSEIFDDQFSVERPDGSNFTLKIRSTKLEDSAMYFCASSGLAGDHTQYFGPGTRLTVL.

This clone appeared a few times. This chain joins TRBV29-1 and TRBJ2-3; 9 positions agree with TRBD2. This CDR3 region has 17 residues. Germline CDR1 SQVTM, CDR2 ANQGSEA. V lost 0 bases to trimming and J lost 5 bases; unmatched junction nucleotides: 12. The CDR3: CSVEDRGVAGALDTQYF. The CDR3, as DNA: TGCAGCGTTGAAGATAGGGGGGTAGCGGGAGCTCTAGATACGCAGTATTTT.

This clone rates as medium-sized. The chain recombines TRBV6-5 with TRBJ1-3, with D possibly being TRBD1 (5 bases). The CDR3 has 15 residues. CDR1 is MNHEY and CDR2 is SVGAGI in the germline V gene. V gave up 5 bases and J gave up 0 bases, with 11 bases separating them. CDR3 coding DNA: TGTGCCAGCAGTCGGGCGGGGCCCTCTGGAAACACCATATATTTT. Its translation is CASSRAGPSGNTIYF.

This clone was seen only a few times. The chain employs TRBV29-1 and TRBJ2-7, with D possibly matching TRBD2 (6 bases). This CDR3 has 14 residues. Deletions cut 7 bases from V and 7 bases from J, with 23 bases between. Germline loops: CDR1 SQVTM, CDR2 ANQGSEA. The CDR3 coding sequence is TGCAGCGCCGAGAATGGGGGGAGATCAGGGGAGCAGTACTTC. Its translation is CSAENGGRSGEQYF.

V and J are TRBV2 and TRBJ1-1; 12 nucleotides agree with TRBD1. The germline CDR1 and CDR2 sequences are SNHLY and FYNNEI. V dropped 8 bases and J dropped 6; count of bases not matched to a gene: 4. This CDR3 is 13 amino acids long. CDR3 residues: CASWDRGLPEAFF. CDR3 sequence (DNA): TGTGCCAGCTGGGACAGGGGGCTACCTGAAGCTTTCTTT.

The chain uses TRBV28 and TRBJ2-7; weak D call: TRBD1 (5 bases). Germline assignment: CDR1 MDHEN and CDR2 SYDVKM. CDR3 length: 16 residues. The V and J ends lost 4 bases and 7 bases respectively, with 23 bases between them. The CDR3, as DNA: TGTGCCAGCAGTTCCACAGGTCTGGGCGGTACAGGAGAGCAGTACTTC. This translates into CASSSTGLGGTGEQYF. Using reference TRBV28 and TRBJ2-7 for the parts outside the CDR3, the full variable domain is DVKVTQSSRYLVKRTGEKVFLECVQDMDHENMFWYRQDPGLGLRLIYFSYDVKMKEKGDIPEGYSVSREKKERFSLILESASTNQTSMYLCASSSTGLGGTGEQYFGPGTRLTVT.

The gene calls are TRBV19 and TRBJ1-2; D uncertain. The CDR3 is 16 amino acids. Trimming stripped 5 bases from V and 2 bases from J, with 18 bases between. Germline loops: CDR1 LNHDA, CDR2 SQIVND (reference sequence). The CDR3 loop reads CASSLRPEIANYGYTF. CDR3 DNA: TGTGCCAGTAGTCTCCGCCCCGAAATAGCAAACTATGGCTACACCTTC.

V gene TRBV7-9 combines with J gene TRBJ1-2; TRBD1 aligns across 11 bases. V shed 4 bases, J shed 8 bases, and the junction held 3 bases outside the gene matches. The CDR3 extends over 13 amino acids. Per the germline V gene, CDR1 is SEHNR and CDR2 is FQNEAQ (reference sequence). CDR3 amino acids: CASSSGTGGGYTF. CDR3 bases: TGTGCCAGCAGCTCCGGGACAGGGGGAGGCTACACCTTC.

The chain employs TRBV19 and TRBJ1-3, with 7 bases fitting TRBD1. Per germline, CDR1 LNHDA and CDR2 SQIVND (reference sequence). CDR3 length equals 13 residues. After removal of 9 bases from V and 1 base from J, the junction contained 3 bases not matched to a gene. CDR3 in amino acids: CASLTGSGNTIYF. As DNA, the CDR3 is TGTGCCAGCCTGACAGGGTCTGGAAACACCATATATTTT.

This chain joins TRBV4-1 and TRBJ1-5; the match to TRBD1 covers 8 bases. Germline V gene sequence: CDR1 MGHRA, CDR2 YSYEKL. The CDR3 length is 15 residues. V lost 3 bases and J lost 9; bases outside the gene matches: 10. DNA for the CDR3: TGCGCCAGCAGCCAGGACCAACAGGGGGTACGGCCCCAGCATTTT. Its translation: CASSQDQQGVRPQHF.